The entry below gives a single TCR beta chain sequence along with its context. Germline V gene lookup returns CDR1 MNHEY and CDR2 SVGAGI. The CDR3 totals 14 residues. J was trimmed by 1 base and V by 6 bases; bases with no gene match: 3. The data were obtained in a study of blood T cell repertoires in COVID-19. Whole-study context: PBMCs, B-cell-depleted T cells, or T cells were the source of the cDNA or gDNA that made up the material.

Profiling relied on immunoSEQ multiplex PCR, and the TCRdb table lists in-frame clones only, not all of them. The sample contains approximately 490,000 clones, around 90% of which appear only once. The chain couples TRBV6-5 to TRBJ1-1, with 9 bases that match TRBD1. Sequenced: PBMCs or T cells enriched from blood (not recorded which). This clonotype was sampled from a woman in her late teens or twenties who had recovered from COVID-19. The CDR3 loop reads CASSRTGENTEAFF. The CDR3 nucleotides are TGTGCCAGCAGCCGGACAGGGGAGAACACTGAAGCTTTCTTT.